The subject of this entry is one TCR beta chain. What this receptor recognizes is not known. Base qualities are not at hand, and no much larger clone is one base apart. This entry belongs to a study of T cell responses to AZD1222 COVID-19 vaccine (dated by TCRdb to about 2021). In terms of the full investigation: TCR sequencing was performed for roughly 250 trial participants, of whom some 200 were given two doses of AZD1222 and some 25 were given two doses of MenACWY control vaccine. Trial participants were enrolled by age into 18-55, 56-69 and 70-plus year subgroups, with roughly 160, 29 and 62 TCR-sequenced participants respectively.

The full study reports these points: Because no day 14 peak-response samples were available, repertoires were characterized only after the peak T cell response. CD4 TCRs associated with the vaccine covered the entire spike protein, and the dominant responses were in regions 160-218 and 743-854. Conclusions about previously exposed vaccinees are limited, since just 5 or 6 AZD1222 recipients were seropositive for SARS-CoV-2 at baseline. The 56-69-year group was small, and its depth increase did not reach significance, likely because of low power. Participants were mostly white British and included more females than males, and it was suggested by the authors that clonal diversity may have been underestimated. Nearly half of unique spike-specific TCRs reportedly recognized epitopes outside regions mutated in the B.1.351 and B.1.1.7 variants. After two AZD1222 doses, spike-specific TCR breadth and depth were significantly higher than at day 0 and than in MenACWY recipients.

The CDR3 regions of human TCRbeta chains were analyzed by immunosequencing. Per the source publication's procedure: Repertoire TCRs were matched against a reference library of SARS-CoV-2-specific TCRs generated with the MIRA antigen-specificity platform. Breadth was defined as the fraction of unique TCRs that were SARS-CoV-2-associated, and depth was defined as the fraction of total T cells that were SARS-CoV-2-associated. Using the MIRA data, each spike-specific TCR was mapped to the spike region that the TCR reacts to and placed in a CD4 or CD8 class. Log10-transformed breadth and depth values were compared by one-way ANOVA with Sidak's multiple comparisons tests. As stored in TCRdb, this immuneACCESS dataset retains in-frame rearrangements with V and J assigned. A fraction of the clones does not appear; measured against another copy, unresolved V genes explain less than half of the discrepancy, and the remainder lacks a known reason. For V, J and clone size, that table is used; D and trimming come from the DNA. The sample table holds fewer than 120,000 clones, of which around 90% were seen once. The ten largest clones add up to over 2% of the sample.

The meaning of the sample's time point label: about 28 days (+/-7) after the second vaccine dose. Because spike-specific TCR depth and breadth did not differ between the two schedules, AZD1222 recipients who got a second dose at roughly 4 weeks were pooled with those who got a second dose at roughly 12 weeks. Samples from vaccinated people were obtained from the UK trials COV001 and COV002, which included a single-blind randomized controlled phase 2/3 trial of AZD1222 (ChAdOx1 nCoV-19) in healthy adults. For TCRbeta chain sequencing, PBMC samples were collected from trial participants at day 0 and at day 28 after the second dose. The receptor comes from an adult who received the AZD1222 COVID-19 vaccine. This specimen was peripheral blood, taken 28 days after the second AZD1222 dose.

Here the CDR3 is given as CASSDSFSNPTGNIQYF. The DNA is TGTGCCAGCAGTGATTCCTTTAGTAACCCGACGGGAAACATTCAGTACTTC. The rearrangement joined TRBV6-1 to TRBJ2-4; there is no confident call for the D gene. V lost 3 bases and J lost 6 bases; the stretch between them is 21 bases long. The CDR1 and CDR2 encoded by the germline V gene are MNHNS and SASEGT. Its CDR3 holds 17 amino acids, cysteine through phenylalanine. Of the read, only the CDR3 DNA is kept; its 51 bases are in frame from base 1.